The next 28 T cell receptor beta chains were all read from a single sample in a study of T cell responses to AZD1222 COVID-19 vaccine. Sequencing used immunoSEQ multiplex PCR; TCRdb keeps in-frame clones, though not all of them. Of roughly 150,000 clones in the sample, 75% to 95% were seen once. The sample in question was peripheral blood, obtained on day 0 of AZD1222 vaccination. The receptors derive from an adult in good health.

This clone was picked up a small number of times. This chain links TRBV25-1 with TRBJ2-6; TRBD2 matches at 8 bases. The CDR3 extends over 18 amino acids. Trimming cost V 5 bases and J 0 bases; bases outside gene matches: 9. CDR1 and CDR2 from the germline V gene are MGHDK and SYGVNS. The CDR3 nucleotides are TGTGCCAGCAGTTCCAAACTAGCGGTAAACTCTGGGGCCAACGTCCTGACTTTC. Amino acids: CASSSKLAVNSGANVLTF.

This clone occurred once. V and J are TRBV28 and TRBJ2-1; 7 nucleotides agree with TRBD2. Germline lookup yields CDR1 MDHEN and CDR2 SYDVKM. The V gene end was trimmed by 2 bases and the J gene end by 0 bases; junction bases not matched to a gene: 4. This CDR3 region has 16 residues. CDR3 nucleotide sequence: TGTGCCAGCAGTTTAGCGGGAGCAGTCTCCTACAATGAGCAGTTCTTC. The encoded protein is CASSLAGAVSYNEQFF.

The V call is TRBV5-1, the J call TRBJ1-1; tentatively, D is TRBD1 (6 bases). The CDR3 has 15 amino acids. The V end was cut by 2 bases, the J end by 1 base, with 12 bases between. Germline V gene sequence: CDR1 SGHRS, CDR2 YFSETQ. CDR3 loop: CASSFGGTPNTEAFF. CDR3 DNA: TGCGCCAGCAGCTTTGGCGGGACACCGAACACTGAAGCTTTCTTT.

In DNA, the CDR3 is TGTGCCAGCAAGAGCGGCCAAAGCTCCTACAATGAGCAGTTCTTC. Translation gives CASKSGQSSYNEQFF. The chain couples TRBV27 to TRBJ2-1; D perhaps matches TRBD2 (5 bases). Trimming left V 7 bases short and J 0 bases short, with 13 bases between. The CDR3 spans 15 residues. From germline, CDR1 is MNHEY and CDR2 SMNVEV (reference sequence).

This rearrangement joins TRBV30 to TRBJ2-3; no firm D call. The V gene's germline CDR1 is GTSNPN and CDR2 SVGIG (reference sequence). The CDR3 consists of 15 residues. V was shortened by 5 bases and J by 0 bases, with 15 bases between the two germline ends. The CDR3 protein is CAWGRRTVSTDTQYF. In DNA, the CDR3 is TGTGCCTGGGGCCGTCGGACGGTTAGCACAGATACGCAGTATTTT.

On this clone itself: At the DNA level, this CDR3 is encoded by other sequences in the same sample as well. This CDR3 reads CASSWGLAGGFWNEQFF. CDR3 DNA sequence: TGTGCCAGCAGCTGGGGACTAGCGGGAGGTTTTTGGAATGAGCAGTTCTTC. The V and J genes are TRBV7-2 and TRBJ2-1; 15 bases align to TRBD2. CDR1 is SGHTA, CDR2 FQGNSA, per germline. CDR3 length: 17 amino acids. The V gene end was trimmed by 4 bases and the J gene end by 7 bases; junction bases not matched to a gene: 8.

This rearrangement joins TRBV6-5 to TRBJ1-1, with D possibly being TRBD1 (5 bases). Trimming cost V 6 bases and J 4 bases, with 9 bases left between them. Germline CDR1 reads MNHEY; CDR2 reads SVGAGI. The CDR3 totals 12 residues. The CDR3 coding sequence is TGTGCCAGCAGCGGTACAGGCACTGAAGCTTTCTTT. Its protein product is CASSGTGTEAFF.

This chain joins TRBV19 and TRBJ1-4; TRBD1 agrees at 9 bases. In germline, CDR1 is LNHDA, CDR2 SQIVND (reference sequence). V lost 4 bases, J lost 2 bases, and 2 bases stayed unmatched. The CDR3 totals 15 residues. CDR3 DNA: TGTGCCAGTAGTAAACAGGGGGCGACTAATGAAAAACTGTTTTTT. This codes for CASSKQGATNEKLFF. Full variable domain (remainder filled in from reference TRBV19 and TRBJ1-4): DGGITQSPKYLFRKEGQNVTLSCEQNLNHDAMYWYRQDPGQGLRLIYYSQIVNDFQKGDIAEGYSVSREKKESFPLTVTSAQKNPTAFYLCASSKQGATNEKLFFGSGTQLSVL.

CDR3 residues: CASSRSPGQRNGYTF. The CDR3 bases are TGTGCCAGCAGCCGGAGCCCCGGACAGCGCAATGGCTACACCTTC. The chain recombines TRBV14 with TRBJ1-2, with a weak D call TRBD1 (6 bases). Germline V CDR1 and CDR2: SGHDN, FVKESK. The CDR3 extends over 15 amino acids. Between the trimmed V and J ends, which lost 4 bases and 6 bases, there was a span of 18 bases. Full variable domain (outside the CDR3, taken from reference TRBV14 and TRBJ1-2): EAGVTQFPSHSVIEKGQTVTLRCDPISGHDNLYWYRRVMGKEIKFLLHFVKESKQDESGMPNNRFLAERTGGTYSTLKVQPAELEDSGVYFCASSRSPGQRNGYTFGSGTRLTVV.

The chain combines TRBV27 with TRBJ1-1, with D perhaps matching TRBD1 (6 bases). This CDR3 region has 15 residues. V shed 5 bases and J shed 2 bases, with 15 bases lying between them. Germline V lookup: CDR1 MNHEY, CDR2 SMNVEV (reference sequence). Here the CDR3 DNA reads TGTGCCAGCAGTCCACTGGGACACCCCAACACTGAAGCTTTCTTT. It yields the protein CASSPLGHPNTEAFF.

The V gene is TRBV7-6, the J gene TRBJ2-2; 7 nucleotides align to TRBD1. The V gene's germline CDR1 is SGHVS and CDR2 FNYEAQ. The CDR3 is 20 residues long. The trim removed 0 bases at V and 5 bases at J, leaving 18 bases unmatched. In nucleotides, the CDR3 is TGTGCCAGCAGCTTAGCGCAACACAGGACAGGCGCAACGGGGACCGGGGAGCTGTTTTTT. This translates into CASSLAQHRTGATGTGELFF.

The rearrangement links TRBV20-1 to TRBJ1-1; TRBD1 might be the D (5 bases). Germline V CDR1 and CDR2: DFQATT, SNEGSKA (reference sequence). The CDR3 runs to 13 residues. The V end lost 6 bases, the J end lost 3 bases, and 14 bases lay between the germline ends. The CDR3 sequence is CSASLQVYTEAFF. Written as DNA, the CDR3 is TGCAGTGCAAGTTTACAGGTTTACACTGAAGCTTTCTTT.

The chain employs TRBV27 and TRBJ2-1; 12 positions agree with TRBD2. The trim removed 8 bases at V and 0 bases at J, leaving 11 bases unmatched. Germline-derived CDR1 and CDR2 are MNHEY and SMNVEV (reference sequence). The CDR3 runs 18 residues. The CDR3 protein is CASRVAGLAGRSYNEQFF. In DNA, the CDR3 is TGTGCCAGCCGAGTTGCGGGACTAGCGGGTCGCTCCTACAATGAGCAGTTCTTC.

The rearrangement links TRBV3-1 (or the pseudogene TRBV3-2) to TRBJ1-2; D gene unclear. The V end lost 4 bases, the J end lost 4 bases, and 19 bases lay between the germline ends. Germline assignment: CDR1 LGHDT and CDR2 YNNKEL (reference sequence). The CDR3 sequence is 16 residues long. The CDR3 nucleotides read TGTGCCAGCAGCCCGTTGGGAGATCGACACTCCTATGGCTACACCTTC. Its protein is CASSPLGDRHSYGYTF.

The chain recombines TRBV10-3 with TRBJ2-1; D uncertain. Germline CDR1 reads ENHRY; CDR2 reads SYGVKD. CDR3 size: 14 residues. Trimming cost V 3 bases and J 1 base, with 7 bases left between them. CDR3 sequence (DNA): TGTGCCATCAGTGACAGACTTTCCTACAATGAGCAGTTCTTC. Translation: CAISDRLSYNEQFF.

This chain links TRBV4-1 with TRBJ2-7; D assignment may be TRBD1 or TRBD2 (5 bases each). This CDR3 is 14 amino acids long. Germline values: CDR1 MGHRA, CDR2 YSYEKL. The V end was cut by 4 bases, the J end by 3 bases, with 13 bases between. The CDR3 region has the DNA TGCGCCAGCAGCCCCCACGGGGCCGGCTACGAGCAGTACTTC. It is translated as CASSPHGAGYEQYF.

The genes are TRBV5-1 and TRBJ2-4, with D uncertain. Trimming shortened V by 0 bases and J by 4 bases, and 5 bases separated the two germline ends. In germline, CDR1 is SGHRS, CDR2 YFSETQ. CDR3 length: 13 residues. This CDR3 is CASSLVSKNIQYF. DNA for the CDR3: TGCGCCAGCAGCTTGGTCAGTAAAAACATTCAGTACTTC.

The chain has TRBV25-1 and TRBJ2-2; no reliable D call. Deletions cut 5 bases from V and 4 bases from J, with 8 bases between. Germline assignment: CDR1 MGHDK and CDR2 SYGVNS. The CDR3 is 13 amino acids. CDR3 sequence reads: CASSPRTTGELFF. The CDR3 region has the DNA TGTGCCAGCAGTCCGAGGACCACCGGGGAGCTGTTTTTT.

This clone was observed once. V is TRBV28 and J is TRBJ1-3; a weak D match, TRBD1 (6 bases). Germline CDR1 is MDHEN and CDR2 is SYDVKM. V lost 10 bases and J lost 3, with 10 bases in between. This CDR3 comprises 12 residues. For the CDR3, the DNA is TGTGCCACCAGGGGTTATGGAAACACCATATATTTT. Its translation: CATRGYGNTIYF. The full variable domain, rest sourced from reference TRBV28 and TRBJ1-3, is DVKVTQSSRYLVKRTGEKVFLECVQDMDHENMFWYRQDPGLGLRLIYFSYDVKMKEKGDIPEGYSVSREKKERFSLILESASTNQTSMYLCATRGYGNTIYFGEGSWLTVV.

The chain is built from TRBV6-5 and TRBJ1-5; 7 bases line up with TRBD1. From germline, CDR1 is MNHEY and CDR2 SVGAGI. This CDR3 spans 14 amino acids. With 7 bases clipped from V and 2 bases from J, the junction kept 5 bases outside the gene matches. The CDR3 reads CASTAGQGNQPQHF. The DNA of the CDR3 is TGTGCCAGCACCGCAGGACAGGGCAATCAGCCCCAGCATTTT.

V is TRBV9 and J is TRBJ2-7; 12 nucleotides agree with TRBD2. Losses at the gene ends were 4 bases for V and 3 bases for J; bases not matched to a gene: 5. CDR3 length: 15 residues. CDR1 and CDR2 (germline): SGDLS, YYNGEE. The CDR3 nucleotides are TGTGCCAGCAGCCTAGGACTAGCGGGGAACTACGAGCAGTACTTC. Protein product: CASSLGLAGNYEQYF.

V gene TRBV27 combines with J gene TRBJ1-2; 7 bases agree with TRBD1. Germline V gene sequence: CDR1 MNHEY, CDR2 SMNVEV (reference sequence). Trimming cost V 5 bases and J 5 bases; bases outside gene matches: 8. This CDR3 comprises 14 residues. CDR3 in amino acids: CASSPGGTAYGYTF. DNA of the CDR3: TGTGCCAGCAGTCCCGGAGGGACAGCTTATGGCTACACCTTC.

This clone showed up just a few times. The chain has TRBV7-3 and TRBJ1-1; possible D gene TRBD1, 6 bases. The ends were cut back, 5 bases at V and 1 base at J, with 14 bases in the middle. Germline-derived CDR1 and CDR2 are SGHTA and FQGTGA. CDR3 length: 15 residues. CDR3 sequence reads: CASSPTGHPNTEAFF. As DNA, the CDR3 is TGTGCCAGCAGCCCAACGGGACACCCGAACACTGAAGCTTTCTTT.

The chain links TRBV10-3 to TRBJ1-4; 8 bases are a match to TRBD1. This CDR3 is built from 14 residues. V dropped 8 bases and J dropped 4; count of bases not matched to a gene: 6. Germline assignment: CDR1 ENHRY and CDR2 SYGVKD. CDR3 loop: CAIARDRNNEKLFF. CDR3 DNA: TGTGCCATCGCAAGGGACAGGAATAATGAAAAACTGTTTTTT.

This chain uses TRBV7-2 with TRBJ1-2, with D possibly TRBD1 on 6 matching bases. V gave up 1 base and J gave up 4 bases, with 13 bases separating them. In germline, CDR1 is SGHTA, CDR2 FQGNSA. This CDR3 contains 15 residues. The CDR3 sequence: CASSLEARDIYGYTF. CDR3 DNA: TGTGCCAGCAGCTTAGAGGCCAGGGACATCTATGGCTACACCTTC.

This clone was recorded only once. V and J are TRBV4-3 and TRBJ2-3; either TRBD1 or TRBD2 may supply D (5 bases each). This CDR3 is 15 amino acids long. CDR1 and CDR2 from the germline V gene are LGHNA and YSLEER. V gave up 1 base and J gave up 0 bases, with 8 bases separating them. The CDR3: CASSQGGSSTDTQYF. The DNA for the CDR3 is TGCGCCAGCAGCCAAGGGGGGTCTAGCACAGATACGCAGTATTTT.

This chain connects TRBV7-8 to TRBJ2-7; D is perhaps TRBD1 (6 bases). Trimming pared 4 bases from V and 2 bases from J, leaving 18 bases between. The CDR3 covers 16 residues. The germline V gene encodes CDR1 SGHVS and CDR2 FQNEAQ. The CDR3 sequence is CASSSGQGTRTYEQYF. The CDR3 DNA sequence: TGTGCCAGCAGCTCCGGTCAGGGGACAAGGACCTACGAGCAGTACTTC.

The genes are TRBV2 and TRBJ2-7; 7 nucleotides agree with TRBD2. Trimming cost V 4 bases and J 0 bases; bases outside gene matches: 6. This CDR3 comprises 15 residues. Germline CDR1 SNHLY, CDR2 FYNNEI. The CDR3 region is CASSVGGGSSYEQYF. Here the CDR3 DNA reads TGTGCCAGCAGTGTTGGGGGAGGGAGCTCCTACGAGCAGTACTTC.